This TCR beta chain was observed in a study of Graves' ophthalmopathy and Graves' hyperthyroidism. Study-level results: Most expanded clonotypes from thyroid (those above 0.001 frequency) were also found in blood.

The authors amplified TCR beta CDR3 regions from RNA transcripts. RT-PCR in the first round used HTBI primers; a second-round multiplex PCR followed. TCRdb ran MiXCR on the multiplex PCR reads and lists one entry per CDR3 protein. The sample carries around 1.1 million distinct CDR3 sequences, roughly two fifths recorded once. Of note for this clonotype: Its antigen is unknown.

Per the germline V gene, CDR1 is MGHDK and CDR2 is SYGVNS. Trimming took off 6 bases at V and 5 bases at J, with 14 bases between the two ends. This CDR3 spans 14 amino acids. The sequencing input was peripheral blood or thyroid tissue (not recorded which). This receptor was identified in an adult man with Graves' hyperthyroidism. This chain links TRBV25-1 with TRBJ1-5; D is uncertain. The DNA for the CDR3 is TGTGCCAGCAGCCTCCGGGGTCCGGATCAGCCCCAGCATTTT. Translation gives CASSLRGPDQPQHF.